This TCR beta chain was captured by sequencing in a study of shared clonotypes between healthy human individuals. The study, taken as a whole, reports: Represented genetic and exposure-history diversity was restricted by having few donors. Non-shared clonotypes showed lower generation probabilities than clonotypes common to all four donors.

Germline V CDR1 and CDR2: MGHRA, YSYEKL. V lost 4 bases, J lost 0 bases, and 13 bases lay in between. The CDR3 has 17 residues. Selected positively for CCR7 and CD45RO-negative, naive CD8 cells excluded terminally differentiated effector memory CD45RA+ cells. Only Caucasian adults living in Nashville, Tennessee made up the donor group. About this clone itself: Its specificity is unknown.

In the source study's methods: From ImmunoSEQ came sequences covering only the junction and carrying no quality scores, so filtering differed. TCRdb's copy holds only in-frame clones and misses some; the assay was immunoSEQ multiplex PCR. Clone size and the V and J calls come from that table; the DNA yielded D and trimming. The profile shows roughly 2.1 million clones, 90% to 95% of them singletons. This sequence originates from a man between 18 and 29 years old in good health. Some clones in this sample may be carry-over from other donors' samples. What was sequenced was naive CD8+ T cells from PBMCs. The chain links TRBV4-1 to TRBJ1-6; D may be TRBD1 (6 bases). CDR3 sequence: CASSPRTASSYNSPLHF. CDR3 DNA: TGCGCCAGCAGCCCCCGGACAGCGAGCTCCTATAATTCACCCCTCCACTTT.